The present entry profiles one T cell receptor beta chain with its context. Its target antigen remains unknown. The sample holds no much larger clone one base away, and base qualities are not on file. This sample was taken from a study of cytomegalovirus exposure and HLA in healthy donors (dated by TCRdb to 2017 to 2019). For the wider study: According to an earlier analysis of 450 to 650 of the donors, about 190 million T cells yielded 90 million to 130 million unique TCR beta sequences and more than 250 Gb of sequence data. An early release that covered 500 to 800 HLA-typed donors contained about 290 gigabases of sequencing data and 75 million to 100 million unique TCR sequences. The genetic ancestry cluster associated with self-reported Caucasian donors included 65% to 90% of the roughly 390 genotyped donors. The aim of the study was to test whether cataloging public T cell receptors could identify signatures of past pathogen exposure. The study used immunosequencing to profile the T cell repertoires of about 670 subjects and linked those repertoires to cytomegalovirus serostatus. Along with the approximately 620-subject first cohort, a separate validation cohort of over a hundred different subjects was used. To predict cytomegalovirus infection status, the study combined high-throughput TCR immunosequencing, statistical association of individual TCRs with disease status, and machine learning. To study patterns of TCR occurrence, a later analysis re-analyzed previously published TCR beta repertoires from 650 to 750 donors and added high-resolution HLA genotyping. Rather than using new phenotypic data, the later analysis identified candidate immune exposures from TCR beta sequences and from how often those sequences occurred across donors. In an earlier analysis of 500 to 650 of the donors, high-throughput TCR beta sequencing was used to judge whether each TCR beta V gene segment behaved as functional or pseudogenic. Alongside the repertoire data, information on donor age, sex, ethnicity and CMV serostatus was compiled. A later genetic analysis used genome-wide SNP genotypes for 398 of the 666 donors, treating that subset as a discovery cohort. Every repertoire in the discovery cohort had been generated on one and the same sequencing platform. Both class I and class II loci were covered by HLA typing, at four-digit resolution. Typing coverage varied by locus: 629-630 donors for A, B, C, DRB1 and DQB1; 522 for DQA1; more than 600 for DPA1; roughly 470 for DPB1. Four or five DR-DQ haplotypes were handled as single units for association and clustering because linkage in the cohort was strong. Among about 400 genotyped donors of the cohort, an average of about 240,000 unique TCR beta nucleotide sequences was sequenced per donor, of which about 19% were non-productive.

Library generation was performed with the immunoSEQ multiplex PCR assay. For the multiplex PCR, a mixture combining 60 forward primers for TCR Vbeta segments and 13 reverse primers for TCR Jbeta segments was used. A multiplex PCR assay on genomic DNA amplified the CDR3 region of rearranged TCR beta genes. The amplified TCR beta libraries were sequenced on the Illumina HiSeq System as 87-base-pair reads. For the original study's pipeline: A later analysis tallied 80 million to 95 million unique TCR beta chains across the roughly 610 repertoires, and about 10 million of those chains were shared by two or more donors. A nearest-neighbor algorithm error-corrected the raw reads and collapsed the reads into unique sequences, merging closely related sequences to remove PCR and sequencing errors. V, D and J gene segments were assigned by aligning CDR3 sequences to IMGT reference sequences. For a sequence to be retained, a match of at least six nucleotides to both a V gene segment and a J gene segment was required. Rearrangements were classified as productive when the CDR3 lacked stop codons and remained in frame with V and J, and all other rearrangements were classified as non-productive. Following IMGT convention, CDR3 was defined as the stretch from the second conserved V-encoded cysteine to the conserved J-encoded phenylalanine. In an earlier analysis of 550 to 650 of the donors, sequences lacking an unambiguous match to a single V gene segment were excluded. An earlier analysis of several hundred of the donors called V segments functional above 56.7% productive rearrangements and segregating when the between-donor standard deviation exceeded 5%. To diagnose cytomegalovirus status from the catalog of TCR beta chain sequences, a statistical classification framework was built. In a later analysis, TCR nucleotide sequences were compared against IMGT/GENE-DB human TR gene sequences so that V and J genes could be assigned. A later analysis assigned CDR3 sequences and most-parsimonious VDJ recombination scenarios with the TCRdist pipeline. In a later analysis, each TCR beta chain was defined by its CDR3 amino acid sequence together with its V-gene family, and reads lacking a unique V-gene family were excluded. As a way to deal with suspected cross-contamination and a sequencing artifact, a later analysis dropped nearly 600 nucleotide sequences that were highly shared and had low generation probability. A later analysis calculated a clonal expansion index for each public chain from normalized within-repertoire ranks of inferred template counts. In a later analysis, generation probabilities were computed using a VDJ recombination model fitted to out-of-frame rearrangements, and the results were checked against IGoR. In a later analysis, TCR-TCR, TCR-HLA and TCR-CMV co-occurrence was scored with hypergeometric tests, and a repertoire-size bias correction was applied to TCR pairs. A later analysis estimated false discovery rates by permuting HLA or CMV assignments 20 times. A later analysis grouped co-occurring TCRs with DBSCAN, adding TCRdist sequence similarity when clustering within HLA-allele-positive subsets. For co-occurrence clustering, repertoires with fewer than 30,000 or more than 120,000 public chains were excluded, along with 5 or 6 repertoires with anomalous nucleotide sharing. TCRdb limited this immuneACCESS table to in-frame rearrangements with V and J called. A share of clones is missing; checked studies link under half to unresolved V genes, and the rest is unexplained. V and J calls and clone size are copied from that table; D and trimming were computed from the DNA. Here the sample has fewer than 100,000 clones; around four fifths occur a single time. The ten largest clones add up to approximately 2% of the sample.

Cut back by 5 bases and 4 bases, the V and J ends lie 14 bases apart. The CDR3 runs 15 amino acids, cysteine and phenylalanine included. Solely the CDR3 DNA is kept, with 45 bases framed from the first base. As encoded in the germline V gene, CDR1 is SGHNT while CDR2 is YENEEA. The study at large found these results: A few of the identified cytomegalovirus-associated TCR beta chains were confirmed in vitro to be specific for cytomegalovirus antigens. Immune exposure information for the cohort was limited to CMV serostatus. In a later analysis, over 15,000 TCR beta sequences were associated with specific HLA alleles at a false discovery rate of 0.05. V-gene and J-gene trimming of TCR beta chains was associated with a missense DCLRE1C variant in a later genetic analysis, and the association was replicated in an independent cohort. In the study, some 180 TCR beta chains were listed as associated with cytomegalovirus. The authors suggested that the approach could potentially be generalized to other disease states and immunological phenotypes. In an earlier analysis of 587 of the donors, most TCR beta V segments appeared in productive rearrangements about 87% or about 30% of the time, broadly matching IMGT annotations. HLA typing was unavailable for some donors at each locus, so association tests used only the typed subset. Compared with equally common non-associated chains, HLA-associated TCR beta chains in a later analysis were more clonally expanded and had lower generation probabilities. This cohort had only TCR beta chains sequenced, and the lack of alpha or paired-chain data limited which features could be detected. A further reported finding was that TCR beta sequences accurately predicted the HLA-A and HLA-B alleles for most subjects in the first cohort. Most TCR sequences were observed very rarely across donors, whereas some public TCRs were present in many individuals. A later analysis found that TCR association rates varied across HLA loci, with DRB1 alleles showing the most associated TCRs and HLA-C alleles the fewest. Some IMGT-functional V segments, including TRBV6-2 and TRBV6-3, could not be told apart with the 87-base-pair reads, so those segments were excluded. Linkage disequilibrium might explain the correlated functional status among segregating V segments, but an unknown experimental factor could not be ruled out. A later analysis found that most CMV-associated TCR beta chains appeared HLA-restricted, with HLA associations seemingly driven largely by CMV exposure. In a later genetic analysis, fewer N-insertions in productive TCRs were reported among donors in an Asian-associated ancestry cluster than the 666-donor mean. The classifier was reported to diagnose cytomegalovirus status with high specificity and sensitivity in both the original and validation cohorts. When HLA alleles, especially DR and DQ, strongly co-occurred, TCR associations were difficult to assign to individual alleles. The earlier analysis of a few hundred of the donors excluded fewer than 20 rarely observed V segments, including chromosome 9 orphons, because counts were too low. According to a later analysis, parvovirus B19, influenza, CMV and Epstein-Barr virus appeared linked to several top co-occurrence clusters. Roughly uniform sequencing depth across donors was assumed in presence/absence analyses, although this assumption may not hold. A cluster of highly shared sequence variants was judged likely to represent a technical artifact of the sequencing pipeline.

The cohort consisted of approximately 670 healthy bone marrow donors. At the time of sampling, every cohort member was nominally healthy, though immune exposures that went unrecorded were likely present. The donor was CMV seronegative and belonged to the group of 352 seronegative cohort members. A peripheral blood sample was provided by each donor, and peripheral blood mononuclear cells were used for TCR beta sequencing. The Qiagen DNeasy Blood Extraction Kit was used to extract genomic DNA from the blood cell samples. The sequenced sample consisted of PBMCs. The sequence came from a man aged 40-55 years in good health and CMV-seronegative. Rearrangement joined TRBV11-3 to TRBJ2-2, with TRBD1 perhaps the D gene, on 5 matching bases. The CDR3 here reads CASSPGSRGTGELFF. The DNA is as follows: TGTGCCAGCAGCCCAGGGTCACGAGGCACCGGGGAGCTGTTTTTT.